The source of this T cell receptor beta chain is a study of CD8 T cells in ankylosing spondylitis. This clonotype was detected ten times or more. Its antigen is undetermined. TCRdb reprocessed the 5' RACE reads with MiXCR, giving one entry per CDR3 protein. The sample contains 200,000 to 300,000 distinct CDR3 sequences, approximately 12% of which appear only once. This CDR3 is 15 amino acids long. Trimming removed 0 bases at V and 5 bases at J, with 14 bases between. Germline CDR1 SGHVS, CDR2 FNYEAQ. Regarding the study as a whole: Within ankylosing spondylitis blood, a TCR beta motif made up of fewer than ten highly homologous variants appeared to be characteristic.

This TCR came from a male donor with ankylosing spondylitis or in good health (not recorded which). The sample taken for sequencing was blood, either unsorted or a sorted T cell fraction (not recorded which). The chain combines TRBV7-6 with TRBJ2-7; D possibly matches TRBD1 or TRBD2 (5 bases each). CDR3 protein: CASSLATVRGNEQYF. CDR3 coding DNA: TGTGCCAGCAGCTTAGCGACAGTCCGGGGAAACGAGCAGTACTTC.